This TCR beta chain derives from a study of T cell responses to AZD1222 COVID-19 vaccine. Study conclusions and caveats: Only after the peak T cell response were repertoires sampled. Clonal diversity was possibly underestimated, and the donors were mostly white British, with more females.

Clones were sequenced by immunoSEQ multiplex PCR, and TCRdb holds only the in-frame ones, with some missing. Of about 150,000 clones in the sample, more than 75% were seen once. As to this clone: Its antigen is currently unknown.

This clonotype was obtained from an adult who received the AZD1222 COVID-19 vaccine. The source material was peripheral blood, sampled 28 days after the second AZD1222 dose.

As DNA, the CDR3 is TGTGCCAGCAGCCTTAACGGGATGAACGAGCAGTACTTC. Translated: CASSLNGMNEQYF. The rearrangement links TRBV3-1 (or the pseudogene TRBV3-2) to TRBJ2-7; D is perhaps TRBD2 (5 bases). Germline CDR1 is LGHDT and CDR2 is YNNKEL (reference sequence). The V gene lost 4 bases and the J gene lost 5 bases, with 12 bases spanning the gap. The CDR3 length is 13 residues.